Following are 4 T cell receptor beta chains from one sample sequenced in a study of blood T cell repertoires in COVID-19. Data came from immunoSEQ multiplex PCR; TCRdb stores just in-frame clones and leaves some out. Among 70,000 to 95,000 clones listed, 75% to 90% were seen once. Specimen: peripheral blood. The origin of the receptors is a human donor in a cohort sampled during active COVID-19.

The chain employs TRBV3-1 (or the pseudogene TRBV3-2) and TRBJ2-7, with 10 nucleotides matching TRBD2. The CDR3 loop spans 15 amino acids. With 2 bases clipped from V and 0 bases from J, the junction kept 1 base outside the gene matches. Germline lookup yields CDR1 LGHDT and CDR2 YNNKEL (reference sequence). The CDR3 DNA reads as TGTGCCAGCAGCCAATCTAGCGGGGGCTCCTACGAGCAGTACTTC. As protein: CASSQSSGGSYEQYF.

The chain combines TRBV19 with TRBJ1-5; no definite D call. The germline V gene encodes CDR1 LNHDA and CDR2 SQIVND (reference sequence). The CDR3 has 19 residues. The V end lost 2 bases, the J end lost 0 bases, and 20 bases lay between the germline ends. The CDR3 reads CASSIKVGVQSYSNQPQHF. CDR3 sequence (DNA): TGTGCCAGTAGTATAAAGGTCGGGGTCCAGTCTTATAGCAATCAGCCCCAGCATTTT.

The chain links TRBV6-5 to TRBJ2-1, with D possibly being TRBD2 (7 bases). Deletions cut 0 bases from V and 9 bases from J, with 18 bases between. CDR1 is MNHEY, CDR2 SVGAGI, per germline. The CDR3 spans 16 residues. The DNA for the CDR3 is TGTGCCAGCAGTTACTCTGCGTTAGTGGGGGGGCGTGAGCAGTTCTTC. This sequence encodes CASSYSALVGGREQFF.

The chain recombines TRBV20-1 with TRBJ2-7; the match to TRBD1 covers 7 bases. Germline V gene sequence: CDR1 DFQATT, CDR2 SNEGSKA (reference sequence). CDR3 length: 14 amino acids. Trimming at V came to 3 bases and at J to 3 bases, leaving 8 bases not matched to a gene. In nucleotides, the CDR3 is TGCAGTGCTAGTGGTCCGGGACAGATCTACGAGCAGTACTTC. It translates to CSASGPGQIYEQYF.